This is a list of T cell receptor beta chains from one sample in a study of blood T cell dynamics during melanoma immunotherapy. TCRdb keeps only in-frame clones here, not all; method: immunoSEQ multiplex PCR. Of several thousand clones detected, around nine tenths appear once; the ten largest clones hold about 4.1%. The sample in question was blood, obtained from a patient treated with checkpoint blockade. These TCRs come from a human donor with melanoma. The conserved cysteine and the conserved F or W are not part of the CDR3 here. Each record gives: V gene, J gene, clone size, CDR3 protein. The size of a clone is reported for some rows only, either as once, few or many, or as a class for expanded clones.

TRBV6-6,TRBJ2-1,NA,ASSTGQGGYNEQF
TRBV15,TRBJ2-2,once,ATSRDGRMNTGELF
TRBV28,TRBJ1-2,NA,ASSLRVRIPLIYGYT
TRBV5-1,TRBJ1-2,NA,ASRAEGVGGYT
TRBV27,TRBJ2-1,NA,ASSSPVGSYNEQF
TRBV29-1,TRBJ2-7,NA,SVGDRGYEQY
TRBV6-6,TRBJ1-2,NA,ASMSGGSYGYT
TRBV19,TRBJ1-1,NA,ASSMVGTELKAF
TRBV7-3,TRBJ2-3,NA,ASSLKARTGVPDTQY
TRBV30,TRBJ2-3,NA,AWSASGDTQY
TRBV6-1,TRBJ1-4,NA,ASTTDRGKNEKLF
TRBV19,TRBJ1-5,NA,ASSIGFGRGLGQPQH
TRBV4-1,TRBJ1-5,NA,ASSQGWGGDQPQH
TRBV4-3,TRBJ2-7,few,ASSRQGYGDEQY
TRBV7-9,TRBJ2-5,NA,ASSFLGQQETQY
TRBV30,TRBJ2-1,NA,AWTQVAGGRRQF
TRBV5-1,TRBJ2-7,NA,ASSWDKSYEQY
TRBV5-1,TRBJ2-7,NA,ASSLFAGGDEQY
TRBV7-2,TRBJ1-2,NA,ASSHNRANYGYT
TRBV6-1,TRBJ1-5,NA,ASSEAGTGVHQPQH
TRBV5-1,TRBJ2-5,NA,ASSLDGETQY
TRBV30,TRBJ2-3,NA,AWTLLAGGMDTQY
TRBV6-6,TRBJ2-7,NA,ASSKKYEQY
TRBV11-3,TRBJ2-6,NA,ASSSGVTGANVLT
TRBV6-1,TRBJ1-6,once,ASHTLSSYNSPLH
TRBV7-2,TRBJ1-2,NA,ASSYTTGRSGYT
TRBV18,TRBJ2-2,NA,ASSPVLAGGPWTGELF
TRBV5-5,TRBJ1-6,few,ASTRRQNPYNSPLH
TRBV6-6,TRBJ2-7,NA,ASSYPPRGSRVEQY
TRBV7-2,TRBJ2-1,NA,ASSPTMNADYNEQF
TRBV28,TRBJ1-1,NA,ASSLLHRTNTEAF
TRBV25-1,TRBJ2-2,NA,ASSGRQGWAGELF
TRBV10-1,TRBJ2-1,NA,ASSTTSGGYNEQF
TRBV19,TRBJ2-2,NA,ASSYDFSHAGELF
TRBV7-8,TRBJ2-5,NA,ASSPSGETQY
TRBV11-2,TRBJ1-1,NA,ASSLGIHRDSRTEAF
TRBV15,TRBJ2-7,NA,ATSRLQGALEQY
TRBV19,TRBJ1-5,NA,ASSQGAPRPQH
TRBV2,TRBJ2-2,NA,ASSEARIGELF
TRBV19,TRBJ1-5,NA,ASSKGPDRVVQPQH
TRBV9,TRBJ2-5,NA,ASSGPGGRETQY
TRBV28,TRBJ2-7,NA,ASSPRLPGGLSYEQY